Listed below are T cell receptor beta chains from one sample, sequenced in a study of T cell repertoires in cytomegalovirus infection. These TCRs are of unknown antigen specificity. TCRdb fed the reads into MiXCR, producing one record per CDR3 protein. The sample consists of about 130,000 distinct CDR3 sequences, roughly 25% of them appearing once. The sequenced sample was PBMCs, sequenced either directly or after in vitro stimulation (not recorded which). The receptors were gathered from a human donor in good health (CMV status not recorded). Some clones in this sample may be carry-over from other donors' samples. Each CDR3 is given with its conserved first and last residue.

CASSTWGRDQPQHF | TRBJ1-5 | TRBV7-8
CASTPGQGNQPQHF | TRBJ1-5 | TRBV12-3/TRBV12-4
CASSLGSDPFYGYTF | TRBJ1-2 | TRBV7-6
CASRKTGGEPSGNTIYF | TRBJ1-3 | TRBV7-9
CASSQTQVALETQYF | TRBJ2-5 | TRBV7-2
CASSRGRDSSYNEQFF | TRBJ2-1 | TRBV6-5
CASSLAQGGRMNTEAFF | TRBJ1-1 | TRBV5-1
CASSAPVRPDTQYF | TRBJ2-3 | TRBV25-1
CAWSLRRTTTDTQYF | TRBJ2-3 | TRBV30
CASRGIGQGDEKLFF | TRBJ1-4 | TRBV2
CASSFNRGQTEPEAFF | TRBJ1-1 | TRBV11-2
CASSRTSGDAHNEQFF | TRBJ2-1 | TRBV12-3/TRBV12-4
CASKARGREDTQYF | TRBJ2-3 | TRBV2
CASTLAGELGEQYF | TRBJ2-7 | TRBV5-1
CSARVSAAEGYTF | TRBJ1-2 | TRBV20-1
CSVEKGNTEAFF | TRBJ1-1 | TRBV29-1
CASSPRVGNTEAFF | TRBJ1-1 | TRBV7-2
CSAREPGLSNYGYTF | TRBJ1-2 | TRBV20-1
CAASQETQYF | TRBJ2-5 | TRBV20-1
CATSRSGEGDWNEQFF | TRBJ2-1 | TRBV15
CASSSPGLAGLNEQFF | TRBJ2-1 | TRBV7-2
CASSEERGEKLFF | TRBJ1-4 | TRBV2
CASSLPTNRWILNTEAFF | TRBJ1-1 | TRBV7-2
CTTRGQPYEQYF | TRBJ2-7 | TRBV6-5
CSASAPGANVLTF | TRBJ2-6 | TRBV20-1
CASRGNRDRGLETEAFF | TRBJ1-1 | TRBV5-1
CASSPSGSTKQPQHF | TRBJ1-5 | TRBV6-1
CASTSRSRFFGTGELFF | TRBJ2-2 | TRBV19
CASGLVVGNDFEKLFF | TRBJ1-4 | TRBV12-5